What follows describes a single T cell receptor beta chain. The target antigen is unknown. This sample stems from a study of graft-versus-host responses after intestinal transplantation. Across the study: Induction with anti-thymocyte globulin, then tacrolimus and steroids for three to four years, was given to all recipients. Overall study findings and caveats: High graft-versus-host to host-versus-graft clonal ratios were seen in allografts of patients with graft-donor T cell macrochimerism.

Clones were read by immunoSEQ multiplex PCR, and TCRdb kept only the in-frame ones, dropping some. The profile covers fewer than 130,000 clones, with around 93% appearing a single time and less than 0.55% taken by the ten largest. The CDR3 totals 17 residues. Trimming removed 4 bases from V and 5 bases from J, with 19 bases in between. The germline V gene has CDR1 SGHTS and CDR2 YDEGEE. The gene calls are TRBV5-8 and TRBJ1-6, with a weak D call TRBD1 (6 bases). The receptor was derived from a human donor who received an intestinal transplant. Sequences were derived from unstimulated CD8+ T cells sorted from spleen or lymph node cells, sampled before intestinal transplant. Here the CDR3 reads CASSHLLGGYNNSPLHF. The CDR3 DNA follows: TGTGCCAGCAGCCATCTTCTGGGGGGCTATAATAATTCACCCCTCCACTTT. Full variable domain (outside the CDR3, taken from reference TRBV5-8 and TRBJ1-6): EAGVTQSPTHLIKTRGQQATLRCSPISGHTSVYWYQQALGLGLQFLLWYDEGEERNRGNFPPRFSGRQFPNYSSELNVNALELEDSALYLCASSHLLGGYNNSPLHFGNGTRLTVT.